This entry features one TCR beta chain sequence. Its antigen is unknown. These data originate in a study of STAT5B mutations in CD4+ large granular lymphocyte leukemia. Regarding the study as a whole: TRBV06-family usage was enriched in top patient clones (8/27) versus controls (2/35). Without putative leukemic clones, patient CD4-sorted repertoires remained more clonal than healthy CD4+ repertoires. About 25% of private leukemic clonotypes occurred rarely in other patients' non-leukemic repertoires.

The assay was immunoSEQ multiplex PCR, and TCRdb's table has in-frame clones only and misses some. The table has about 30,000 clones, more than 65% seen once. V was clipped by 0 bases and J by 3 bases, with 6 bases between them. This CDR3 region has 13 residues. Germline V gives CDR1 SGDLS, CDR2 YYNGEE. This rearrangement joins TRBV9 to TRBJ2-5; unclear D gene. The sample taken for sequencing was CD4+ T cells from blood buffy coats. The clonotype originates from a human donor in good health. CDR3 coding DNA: TGTGCCAGCAGCGTAGGGCTAAAAGAGACCCAGTACTTC. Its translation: CASSVGLKETQYF.